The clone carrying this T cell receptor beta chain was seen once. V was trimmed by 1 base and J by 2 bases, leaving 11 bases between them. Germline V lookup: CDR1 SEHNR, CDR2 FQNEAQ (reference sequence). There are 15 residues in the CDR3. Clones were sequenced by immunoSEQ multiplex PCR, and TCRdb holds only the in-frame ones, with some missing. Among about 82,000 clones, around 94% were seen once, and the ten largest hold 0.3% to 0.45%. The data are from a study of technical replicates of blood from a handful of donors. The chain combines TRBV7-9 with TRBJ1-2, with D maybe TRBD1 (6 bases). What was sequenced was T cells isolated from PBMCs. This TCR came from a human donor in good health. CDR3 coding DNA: TGTGCCAGCAGCTTAGGGATTGGACAGAACTATGGCTACACCTTC. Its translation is CASSLGIGQNYGYTF.